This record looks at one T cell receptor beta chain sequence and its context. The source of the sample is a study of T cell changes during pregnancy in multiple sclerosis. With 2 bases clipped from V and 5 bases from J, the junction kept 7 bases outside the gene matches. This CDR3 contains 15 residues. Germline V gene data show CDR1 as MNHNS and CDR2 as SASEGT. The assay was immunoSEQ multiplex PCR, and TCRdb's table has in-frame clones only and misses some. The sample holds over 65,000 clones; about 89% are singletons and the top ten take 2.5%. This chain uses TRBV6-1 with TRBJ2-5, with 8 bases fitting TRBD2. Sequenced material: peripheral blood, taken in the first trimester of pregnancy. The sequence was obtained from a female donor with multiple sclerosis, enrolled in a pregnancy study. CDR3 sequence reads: CASSEFGGGLETQYF. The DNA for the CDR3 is TGTGCCAGCAGTGAATTCGGGGGGGGCTTGGAGACCCAGTACTTC.